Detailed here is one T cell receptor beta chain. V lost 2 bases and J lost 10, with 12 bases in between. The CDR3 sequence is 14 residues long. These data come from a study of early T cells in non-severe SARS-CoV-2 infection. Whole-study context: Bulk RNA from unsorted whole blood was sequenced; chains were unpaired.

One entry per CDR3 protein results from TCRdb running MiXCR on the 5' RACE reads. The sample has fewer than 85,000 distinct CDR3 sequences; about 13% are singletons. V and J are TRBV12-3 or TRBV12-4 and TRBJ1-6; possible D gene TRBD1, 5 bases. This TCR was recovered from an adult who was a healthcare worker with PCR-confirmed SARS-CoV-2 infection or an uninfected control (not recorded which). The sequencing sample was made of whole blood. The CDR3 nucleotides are TGTGCCAGCAGTTTAAGGGGATGGAACTCACCCCTCCACTTT. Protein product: CASSLRGWNSPLHF.